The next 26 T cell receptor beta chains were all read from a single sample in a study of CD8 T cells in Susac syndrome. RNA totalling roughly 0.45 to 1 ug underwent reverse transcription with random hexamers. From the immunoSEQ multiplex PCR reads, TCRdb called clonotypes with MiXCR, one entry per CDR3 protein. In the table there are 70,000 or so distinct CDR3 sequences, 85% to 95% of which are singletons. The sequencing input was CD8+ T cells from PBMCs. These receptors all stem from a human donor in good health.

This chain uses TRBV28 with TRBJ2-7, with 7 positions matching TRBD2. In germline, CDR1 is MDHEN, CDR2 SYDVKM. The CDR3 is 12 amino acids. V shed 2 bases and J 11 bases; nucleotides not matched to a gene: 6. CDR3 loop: CASSLGTSAKYF. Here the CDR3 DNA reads TGTGCCAGCAGTTTAGGAACTAGCGCGAAGTACTTC.

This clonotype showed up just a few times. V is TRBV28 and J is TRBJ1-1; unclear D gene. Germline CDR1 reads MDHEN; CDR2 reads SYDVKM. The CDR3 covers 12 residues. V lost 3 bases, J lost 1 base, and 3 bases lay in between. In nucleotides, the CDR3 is TGTGCCAGCAGTTTTCAGAACACTGAAGCTTTCTTT. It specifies CASSFQNTEAFF.

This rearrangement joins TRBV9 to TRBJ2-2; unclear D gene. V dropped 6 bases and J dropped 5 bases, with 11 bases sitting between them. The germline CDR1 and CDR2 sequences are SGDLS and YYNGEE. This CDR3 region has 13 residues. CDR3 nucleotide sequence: TGTGCCAGCAACTTAGGGAATACCGGGGAGCTGTTTTTT. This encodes CASNLGNTGELFF. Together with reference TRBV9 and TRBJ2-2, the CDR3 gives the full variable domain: DSGVTQTPKHLITATGQRVTLRCSPRSGDLSVYWYQQSLDQGLQFLIQYYNGEERAKGNILERFSAQQFPDLHSELNLSSLELGDSALYFCASNLGNTGELFFGEGSRLTVL.

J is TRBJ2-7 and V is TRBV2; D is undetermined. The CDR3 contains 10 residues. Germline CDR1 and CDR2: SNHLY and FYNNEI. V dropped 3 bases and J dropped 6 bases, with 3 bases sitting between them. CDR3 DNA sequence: TGTGCCAGCAGTGATGGCGAGCAGTACGTC. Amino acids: CASSDGEQYV.

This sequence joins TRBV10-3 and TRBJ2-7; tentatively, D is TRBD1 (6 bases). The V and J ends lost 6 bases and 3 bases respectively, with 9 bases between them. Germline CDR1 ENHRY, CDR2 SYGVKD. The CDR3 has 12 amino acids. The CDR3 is CAIRDSYYEQYF. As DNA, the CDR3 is TGTGCCATCAGGGACAGCTACTACGAGCAGTACTTC.

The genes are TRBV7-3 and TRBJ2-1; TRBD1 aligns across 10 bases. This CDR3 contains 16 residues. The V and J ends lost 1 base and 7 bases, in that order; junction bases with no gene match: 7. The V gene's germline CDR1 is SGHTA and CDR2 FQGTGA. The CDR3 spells CASSLISRQGANEQFF. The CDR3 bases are TGTGCCAGCAGCTTAATAAGCCGACAGGGGGCTAATGAGCAGTTCTTC.

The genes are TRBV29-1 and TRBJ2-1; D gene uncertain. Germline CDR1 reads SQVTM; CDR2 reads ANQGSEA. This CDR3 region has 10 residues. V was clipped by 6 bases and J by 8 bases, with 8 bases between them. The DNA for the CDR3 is TGCAGCGTCGTTCAATATGAGCAGTTCTTC. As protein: CSVVQYEQFF.

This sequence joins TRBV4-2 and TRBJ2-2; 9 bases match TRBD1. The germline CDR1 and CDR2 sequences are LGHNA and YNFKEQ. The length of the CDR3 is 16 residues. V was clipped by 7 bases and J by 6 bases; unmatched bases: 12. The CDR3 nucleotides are TGTGCCAGCAAGGACAGGACAGGGGTGTTGGCCGGGGAGCTGTTTTTT. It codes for CASKDRTGVLAGELFF.

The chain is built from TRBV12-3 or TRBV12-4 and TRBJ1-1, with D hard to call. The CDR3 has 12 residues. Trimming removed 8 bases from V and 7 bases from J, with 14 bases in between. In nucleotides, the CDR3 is TGTGCCAGCTCAGATCCCCCGGGTGAAGCTTTCTTT. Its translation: CASSDPPGEAFF.

The CDR3 region has the DNA TGCAGCGTTGAAGGTGTAGCCCTGATATCTGCCAGCACAGATACGCAGTATTTT. It translates to CSVEGVALISASTDTQYF. This sequence joins TRBV29-1 and TRBJ2-3; the D is unclear. Trimming took 1 base from V and 0 from J, leaving 20 bases between them. CDR1 and CDR2 (germline): SQVTM, ANQGSEA. This CDR3 comprises 18 residues.

The CDR3 here is CASSTDTQYF. In DNA, the CDR3 is TGTGCCAGCAGCACAGATACGCAGTATTTT. The rearrangement uses TRBV27 and TRBJ2-3; no clear D gene. CDR1 and CDR2 (germline): MNHEY, SMNVEV (reference sequence). Trimming took off 6 bases at V and 2 bases at J, with 0 bases between the two ends. There are 10 residues in the CDR3.

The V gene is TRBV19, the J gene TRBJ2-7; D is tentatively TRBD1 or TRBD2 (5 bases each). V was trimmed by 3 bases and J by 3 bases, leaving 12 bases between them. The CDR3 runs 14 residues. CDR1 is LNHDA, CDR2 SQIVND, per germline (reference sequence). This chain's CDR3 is CASSMSGSIYEQYF. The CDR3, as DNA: TGTGCCAGTAGTATGTCAGGGAGTATCTACGAGCAGTACTTC.

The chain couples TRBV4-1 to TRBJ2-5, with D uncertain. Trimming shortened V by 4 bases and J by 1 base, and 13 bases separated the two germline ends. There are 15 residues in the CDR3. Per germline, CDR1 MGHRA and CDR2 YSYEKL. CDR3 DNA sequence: TGCGCCAGCAGCCCTCAATCCCGGCTCCAAGAGACCCAGTACTTC. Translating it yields CASSPQSRLQETQYF.

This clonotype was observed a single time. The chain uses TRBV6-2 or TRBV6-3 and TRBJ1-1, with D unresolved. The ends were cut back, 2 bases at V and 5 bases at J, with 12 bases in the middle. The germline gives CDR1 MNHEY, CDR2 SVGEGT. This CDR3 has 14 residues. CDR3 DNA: TGTGCCAGCAGTTACCGGAGAATAAAGACTGAAGCTTTCTTT. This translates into CASSYRRIKTEAFF.

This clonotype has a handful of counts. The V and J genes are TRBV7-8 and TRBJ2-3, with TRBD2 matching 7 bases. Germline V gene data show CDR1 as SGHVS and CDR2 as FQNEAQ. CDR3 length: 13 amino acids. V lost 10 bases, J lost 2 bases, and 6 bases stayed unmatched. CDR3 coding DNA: TGTGCCACGGAAGCGGGGTTCACAGATACGCAGTATTTT. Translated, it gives CATEAGFTDTQYF.

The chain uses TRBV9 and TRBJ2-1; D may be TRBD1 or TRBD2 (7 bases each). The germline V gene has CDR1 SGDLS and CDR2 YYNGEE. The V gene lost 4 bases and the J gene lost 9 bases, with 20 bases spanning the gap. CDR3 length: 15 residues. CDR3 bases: TGTGCCAGCAGCCCTTCAGGGGGGGGGCTCATTGAGCAGTTCTTC. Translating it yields CASSPSGGGLIEQFF.

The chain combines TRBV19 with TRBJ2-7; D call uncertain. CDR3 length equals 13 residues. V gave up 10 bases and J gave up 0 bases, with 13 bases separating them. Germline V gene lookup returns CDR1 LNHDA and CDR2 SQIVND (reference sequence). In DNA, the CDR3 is TGTGCCACGACGGACGACAACTCCTACGAGCAGTACTTC. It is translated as CATTDDNSYEQYF.

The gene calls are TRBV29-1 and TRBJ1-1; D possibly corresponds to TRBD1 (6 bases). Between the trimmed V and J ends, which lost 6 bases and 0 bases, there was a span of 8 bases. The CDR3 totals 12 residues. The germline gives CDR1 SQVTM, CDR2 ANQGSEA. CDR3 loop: CSVTGLNTEAFF. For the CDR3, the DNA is TGCAGCGTGACAGGATTGAACACTGAAGCTTTCTTT. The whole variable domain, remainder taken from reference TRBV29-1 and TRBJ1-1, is SAVISQKPSRDICQRGTSLTIQCQVDSQVTMMFWYRQQPGQSLTLIATANQGSEATYESGFVIDKFPISRPNLTFSTLTVSNMSPEDSSIYLCSVTGLNTEAFFGQGTRLTVV.

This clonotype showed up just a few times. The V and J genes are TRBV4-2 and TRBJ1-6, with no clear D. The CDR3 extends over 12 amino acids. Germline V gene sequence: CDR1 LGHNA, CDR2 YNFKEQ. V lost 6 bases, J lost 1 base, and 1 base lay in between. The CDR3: CASSSYNSPLHF. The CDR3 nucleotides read TGTGCCAGCAGTTCCTATAATTCACCCCTCCACTTT.

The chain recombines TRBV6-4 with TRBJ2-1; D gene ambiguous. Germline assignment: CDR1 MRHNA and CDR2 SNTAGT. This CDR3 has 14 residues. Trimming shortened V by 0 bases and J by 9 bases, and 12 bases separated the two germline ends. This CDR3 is CASSDSDGSSEQFF. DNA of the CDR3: TGTGCCAGCAGTGACTCTGACGGGTCGAGTGAGCAGTTCTTC.

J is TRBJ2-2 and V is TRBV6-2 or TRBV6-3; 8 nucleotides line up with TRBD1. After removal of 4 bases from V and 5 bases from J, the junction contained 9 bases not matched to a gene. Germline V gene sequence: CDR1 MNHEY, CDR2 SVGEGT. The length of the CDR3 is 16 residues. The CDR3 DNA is TGTGCCAGCAGTTTGGGCAGGGGGCGTTTGACCGGGGAGCTGTTTTTT. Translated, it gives CASSLGRGRLTGELFF.

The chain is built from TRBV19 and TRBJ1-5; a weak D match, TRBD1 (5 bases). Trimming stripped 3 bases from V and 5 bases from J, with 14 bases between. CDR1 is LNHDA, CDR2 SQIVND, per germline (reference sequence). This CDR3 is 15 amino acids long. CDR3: CASSMGGAPHQPQHF. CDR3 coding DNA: TGTGCCAGTAGTATGGGGGGAGCCCCCCATCAGCCCCAGCATTTT.

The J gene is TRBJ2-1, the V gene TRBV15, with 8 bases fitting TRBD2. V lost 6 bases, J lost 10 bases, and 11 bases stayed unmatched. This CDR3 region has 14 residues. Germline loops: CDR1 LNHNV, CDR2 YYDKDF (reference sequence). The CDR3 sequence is CATSPPLAAREQFF. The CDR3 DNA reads TGTGCCACCAGTCCGCCACTAGCGGCTAGAGAGCAGTTCTTC.

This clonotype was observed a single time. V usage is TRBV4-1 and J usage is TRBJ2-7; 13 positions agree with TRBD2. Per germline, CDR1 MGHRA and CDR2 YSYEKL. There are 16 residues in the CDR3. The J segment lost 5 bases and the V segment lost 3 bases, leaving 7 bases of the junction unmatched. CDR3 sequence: CASSHPGTSGENEQYF. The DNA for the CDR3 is TGCGCCAGCAGCCACCCCGGGACTAGCGGGGAAAACGAGCAGTACTTC.

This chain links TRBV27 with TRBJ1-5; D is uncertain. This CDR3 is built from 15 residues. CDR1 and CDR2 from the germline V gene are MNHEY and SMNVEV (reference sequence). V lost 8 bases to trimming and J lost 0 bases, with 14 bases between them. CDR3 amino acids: CASRMWASSNQPQHF. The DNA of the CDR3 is TGTGCCAGCCGCATGTGGGCATCTAGCAATCAGCCCCAGCATTTT.

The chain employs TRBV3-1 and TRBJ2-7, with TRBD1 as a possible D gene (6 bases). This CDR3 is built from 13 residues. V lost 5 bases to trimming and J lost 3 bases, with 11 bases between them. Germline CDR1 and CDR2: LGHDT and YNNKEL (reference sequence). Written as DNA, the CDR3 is TGTGCCAGCAGCACAACAGGGAACTACGAGCAGTACTTC. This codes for CASSTTGNYEQYF.